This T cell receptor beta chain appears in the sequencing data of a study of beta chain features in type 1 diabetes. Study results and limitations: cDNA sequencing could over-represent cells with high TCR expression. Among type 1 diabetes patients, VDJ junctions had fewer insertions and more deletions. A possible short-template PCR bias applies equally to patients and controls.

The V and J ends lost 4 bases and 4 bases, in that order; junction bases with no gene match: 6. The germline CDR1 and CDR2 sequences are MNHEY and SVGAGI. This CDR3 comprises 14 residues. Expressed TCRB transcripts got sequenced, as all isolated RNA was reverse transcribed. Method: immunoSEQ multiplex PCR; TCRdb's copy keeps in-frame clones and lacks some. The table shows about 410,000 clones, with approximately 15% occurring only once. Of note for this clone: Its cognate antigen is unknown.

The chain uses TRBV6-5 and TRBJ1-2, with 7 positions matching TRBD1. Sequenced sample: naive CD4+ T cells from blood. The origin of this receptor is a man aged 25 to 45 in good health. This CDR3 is CASSLAGTVYGYTF. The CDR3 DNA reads TGTGCCAGCAGTTTAGCCGGGACAGTCTATGGCTACACCTTC.